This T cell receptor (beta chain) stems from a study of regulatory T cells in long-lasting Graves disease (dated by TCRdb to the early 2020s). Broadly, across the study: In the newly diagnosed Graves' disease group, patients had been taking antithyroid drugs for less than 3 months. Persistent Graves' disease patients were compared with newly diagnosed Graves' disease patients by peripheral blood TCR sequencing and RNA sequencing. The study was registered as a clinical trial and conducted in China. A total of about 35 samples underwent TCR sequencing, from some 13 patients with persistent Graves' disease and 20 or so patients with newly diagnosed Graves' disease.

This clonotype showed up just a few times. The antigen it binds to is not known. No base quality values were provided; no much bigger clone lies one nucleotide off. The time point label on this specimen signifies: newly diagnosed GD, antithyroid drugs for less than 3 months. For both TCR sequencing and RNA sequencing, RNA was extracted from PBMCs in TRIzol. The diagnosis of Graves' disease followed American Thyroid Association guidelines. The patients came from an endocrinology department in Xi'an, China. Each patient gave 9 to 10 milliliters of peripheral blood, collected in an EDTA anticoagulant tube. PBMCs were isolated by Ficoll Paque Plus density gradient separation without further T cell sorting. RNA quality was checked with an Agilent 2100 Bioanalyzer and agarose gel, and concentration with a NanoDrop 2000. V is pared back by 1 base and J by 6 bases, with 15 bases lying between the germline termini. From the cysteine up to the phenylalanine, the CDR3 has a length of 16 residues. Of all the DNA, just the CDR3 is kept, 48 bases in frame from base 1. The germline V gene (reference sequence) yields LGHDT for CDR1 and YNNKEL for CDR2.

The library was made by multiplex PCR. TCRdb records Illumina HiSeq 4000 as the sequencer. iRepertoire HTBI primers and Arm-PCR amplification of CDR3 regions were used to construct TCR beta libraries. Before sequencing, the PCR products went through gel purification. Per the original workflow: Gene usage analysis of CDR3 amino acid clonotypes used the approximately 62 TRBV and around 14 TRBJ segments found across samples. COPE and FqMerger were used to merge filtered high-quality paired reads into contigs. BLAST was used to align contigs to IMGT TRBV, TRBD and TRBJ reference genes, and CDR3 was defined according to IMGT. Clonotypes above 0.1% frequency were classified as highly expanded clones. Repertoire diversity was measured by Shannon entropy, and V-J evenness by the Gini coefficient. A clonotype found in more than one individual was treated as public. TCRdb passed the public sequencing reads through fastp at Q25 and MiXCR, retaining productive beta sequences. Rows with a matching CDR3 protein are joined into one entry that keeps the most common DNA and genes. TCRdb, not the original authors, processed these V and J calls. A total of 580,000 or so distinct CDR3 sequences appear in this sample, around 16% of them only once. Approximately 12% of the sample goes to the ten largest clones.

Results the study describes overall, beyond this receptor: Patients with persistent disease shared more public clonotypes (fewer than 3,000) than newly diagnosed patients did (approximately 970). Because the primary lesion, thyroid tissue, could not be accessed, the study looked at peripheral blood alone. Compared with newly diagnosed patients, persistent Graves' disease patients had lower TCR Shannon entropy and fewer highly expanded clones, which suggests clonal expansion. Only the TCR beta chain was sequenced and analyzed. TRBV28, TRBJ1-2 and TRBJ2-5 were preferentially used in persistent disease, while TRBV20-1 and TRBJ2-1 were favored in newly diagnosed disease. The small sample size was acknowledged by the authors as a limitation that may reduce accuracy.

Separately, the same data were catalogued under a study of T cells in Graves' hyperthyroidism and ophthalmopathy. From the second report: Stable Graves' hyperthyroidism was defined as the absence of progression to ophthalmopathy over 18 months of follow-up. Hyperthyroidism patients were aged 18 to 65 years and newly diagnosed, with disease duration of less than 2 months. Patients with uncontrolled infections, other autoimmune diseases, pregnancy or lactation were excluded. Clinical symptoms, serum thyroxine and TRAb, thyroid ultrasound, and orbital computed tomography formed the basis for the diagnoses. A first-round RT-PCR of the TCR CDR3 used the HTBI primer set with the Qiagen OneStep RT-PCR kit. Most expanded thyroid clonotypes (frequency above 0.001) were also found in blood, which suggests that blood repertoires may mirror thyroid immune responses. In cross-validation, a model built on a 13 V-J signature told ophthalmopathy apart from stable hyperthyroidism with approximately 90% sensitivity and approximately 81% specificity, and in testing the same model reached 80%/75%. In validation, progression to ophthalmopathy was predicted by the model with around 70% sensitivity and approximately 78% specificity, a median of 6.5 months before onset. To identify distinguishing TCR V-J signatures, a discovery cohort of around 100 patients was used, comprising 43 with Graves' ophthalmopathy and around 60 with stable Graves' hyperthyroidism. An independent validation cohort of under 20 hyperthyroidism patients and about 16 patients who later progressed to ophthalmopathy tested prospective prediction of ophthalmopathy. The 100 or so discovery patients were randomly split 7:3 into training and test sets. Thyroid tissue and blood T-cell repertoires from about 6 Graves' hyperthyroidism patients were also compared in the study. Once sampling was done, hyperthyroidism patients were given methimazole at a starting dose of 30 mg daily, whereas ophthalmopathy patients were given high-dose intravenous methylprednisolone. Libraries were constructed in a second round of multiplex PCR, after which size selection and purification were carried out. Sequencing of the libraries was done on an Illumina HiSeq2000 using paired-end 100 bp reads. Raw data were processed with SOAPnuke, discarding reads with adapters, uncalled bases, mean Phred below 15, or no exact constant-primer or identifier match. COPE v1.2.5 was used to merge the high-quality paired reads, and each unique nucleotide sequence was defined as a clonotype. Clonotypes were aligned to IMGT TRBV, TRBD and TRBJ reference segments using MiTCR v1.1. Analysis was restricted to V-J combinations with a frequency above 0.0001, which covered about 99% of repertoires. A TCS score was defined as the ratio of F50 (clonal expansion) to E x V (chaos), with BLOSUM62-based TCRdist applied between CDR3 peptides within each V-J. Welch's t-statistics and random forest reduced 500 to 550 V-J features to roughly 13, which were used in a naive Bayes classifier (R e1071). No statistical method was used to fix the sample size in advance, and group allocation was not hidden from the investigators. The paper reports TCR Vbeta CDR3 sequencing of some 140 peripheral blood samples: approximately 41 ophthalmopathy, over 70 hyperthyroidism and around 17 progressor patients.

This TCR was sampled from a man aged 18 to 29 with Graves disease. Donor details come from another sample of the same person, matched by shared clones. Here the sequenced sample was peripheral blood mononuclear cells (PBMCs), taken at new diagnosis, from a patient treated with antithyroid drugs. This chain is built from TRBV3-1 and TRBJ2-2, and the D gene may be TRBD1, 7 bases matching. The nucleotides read TGTGCCAGCAGCCAAGCCCCAGGGGGGATCGCCGGGGAGCTGTTTTTT. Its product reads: CASSQAPGGIAGELFF.